A single sample gave rise to the 27 T cell receptor beta chains below, sequenced in a study of cytotoxic CD8 clonotypes in ibrutinib-treated CLL. Measured with immunoSEQ multiplex PCR; TCRdb has only the in-frame clones, and not every one. Of approximately 200,000 clones in the sample, around 72% are singletons; the top ten hold under 15%. This material consisted of PBMCs, taken after 24 months of ibrutinib treatment. The receptors derive from a human donor with chronic lymphocytic leukemia.

The chain couples TRBV9 to TRBJ2-7; tentatively, D is TRBD1 (6 bases). V dropped 0 bases and J dropped 4 bases, with 11 bases sitting between them. CDR1 is SGDLS, CDR2 YYNGEE, per germline. This CDR3 spans 14 amino acids. CDR3 amino acids: CASSVAGRGYEQYF. CDR3 nucleotides: TGTGCCAGCAGCGTAGCCGGCAGGGGTTACGAGCAGTACTTC.

CDR3 nucleotides: TGTGCCAGCAGCTTATTTGGCGGGGCCTACAATGAGCAGTTCTTC. Encoded protein: CASSLFGGAYNEQFF. The rearrangement links TRBV7-6 to TRBJ2-1; possibly TRBD2 for D (6 bases). The CDR3 runs to 15 residues. Germline loops: CDR1 SGHVS, CDR2 FNYEAQ. The germline V and J ends were trimmed by 2 bases and 2 bases, with 10 bases remaining between them.

V gene TRBV15 combines with J gene TRBJ2-6; tentative D call: TRBD1 (6 bases). V lost 3 bases and J 4 bases, leaving 19 bases between the germline ends. Germline CDR1 reads LNHNV; CDR2 reads YYDKDF (reference sequence). This CDR3 comprises 18 residues. CDR3: CATSSDGDRYSGANVLTF. For the CDR3, the DNA is TGTGCCACCAGCAGTGACGGTGACAGGTACTCAGGGGCCAACGTCCTGACTTTC.

This chain's CDR3 is CASRRVGALNYGYTF. The CDR3, as DNA: TGTGCCAGCAGGCGTGTGGGGGCACTTAACTATGGCTACACCTTC. The V gene is TRBV11-2, the J gene TRBJ1-2, with TRBD1 as a possible D gene (6 bases). This CDR3 has 15 amino acids. Germline-derived CDR1 and CDR2 are SGHAT and FQNNGV. V gave up 6 bases and J gave up 1 base, with 15 bases separating them.

The CDR3 DNA reads as TGTGCCAGCACCAGACACGATCGCGCCGGGGAGCTGTTTTTT. Residues: CASTRHDRAGELFF. The genes are TRBV6-5 and TRBJ2-2, with no clear D. Germline V gives CDR1 MNHEY, CDR2 SVGAGI. There are 14 residues in the CDR3. Trimming pared 7 bases from V and 6 bases from J, leaving 15 bases between.

In its sample, this clone was seen a few times. The chain couples TRBV6-5 to TRBJ2-4, with D possibly being TRBD1 (6 bases). The germline V and J ends were trimmed by 6 bases and 0 bases, with 9 bases remaining between them. Looked up from germline, CDR1 is MNHEY and CDR2 is SVGAGI. This CDR3 is 14 amino acids long. CDR3 in amino acids: CASSLDRAKNIQYF. CDR3 nucleotides: TGTGCCAGCAGCTTGGACAGAGCCAAAAACATTCAGTACTTC.

The chain uses TRBV7-2 and TRBJ2-7; the D gene is possibly TRBD2 (6 bases). Germline CDR1 and CDR2: SGHTA and FQGNSA. The length of the CDR3 is 15 residues. V was shortened by 5 bases and J by 4 bases, with 18 bases between the two germline ends. CDR3 protein: CASSHLDGRGYEQYF. CDR3 nucleotide sequence: TGTGCCAGCAGCCATTTAGACGGGAGAGGGTACGAGCAGTACTTC.

CDR3 in DNA: TGTGCCAGCCCTAAGAGAGAGACCCAGTACTTC. Protein product: CASPKRETQYF. This chain joins TRBV2 and TRBJ2-5; no clear D gene. Looked up from germline, CDR1 is SNHLY and CDR2 is FYNNEI. The CDR3 totals 11 residues. Trimming removed 8 bases at V and 4 bases at J, with 8 bases between. Filled out from reference TRBV2 and TRBJ2-5, the complete variable domain reads EPEVTQTPSHQVTQMGQEVILRCVPISNHLYFYWYRQILGQKVEFLVSFYNNEISEKSEIFDDQFSVERPDGSNFTLKIRSTKLEDSAMYFCASPKRETQYFGPGTRLLVL.

V gene TRBV2 combines with J gene TRBJ2-1; D not resolved. With 0 bases removed from V and 15 bases from J, the gap between germline ends came to 15 bases. This CDR3 contains 13 residues. CDR1 is SNHLY, CDR2 FYNNEI, per germline. CDR3 sequence (DNA): TGTGCCAGCAGTGAAGCTTCAACTCCCCAAACGTTCTTC. Its protein product is CASSEASTPQTFF. Drawing the rest from reference TRBV2 and TRBJ2-1, the complete variable domain is EPEVTQTPSHQVTQMGQEVILRCVPISNHLYFYWYRQILGQKVEFLVSFYNNEISEKSEIFDDQFSVERPDGSNFTLKIRSTKLEDSAMYFCASSEASTPQTFFGPGTRLTVL.

The gene calls are TRBV15 and TRBJ1-1; TRBD1 agrees at 7 bases. The CDR3 is 15 amino acids. Germline-derived CDR1 and CDR2 are LNHNV and YYDKDF (reference sequence). Losses at the gene ends were 3 bases for V and 4 bases for J; bases not matched to a gene: 8. The CDR3 reads CATSSVTGAGTEAFF. The CDR3 DNA reads TGTGCCACCAGCAGCGTAACAGGGGCCGGCACTGAAGCTTTCTTT.

J is TRBJ1-2 and V is TRBV7-6; 8 bases are a match to TRBD1. V was clipped by 2 bases and J by 8 bases; unmatched bases: 16. CDR1 and CDR2 from the germline V gene are SGHVS and FNYEAQ. The CDR3 contains 17 residues. The CDR3 nucleotides read TGTGCCAGCAGCTTAAATAAACGGACAGGGAAATTTGGCGGCTACACCTTC. This gives the protein CASSLNKRTGKFGGYTF.

The J gene is TRBJ1-5, the V gene TRBV6-5; perhaps TRBD1 as D (6 bases). V was clipped by 5 bases and J by 2 bases, with 10 bases between them. The CDR3 contains 14 residues. The germline V gene has CDR1 MNHEY and CDR2 SVGAGI. In nucleotides, the CDR3 is TGTGCCAGCAGTCGTGGACAGCGCAATCAGCCCCAGCATTTT. Translated: CASSRGQRNQPQHF.

The chain recombines TRBV19 with TRBJ1-1, with 7 bases lining up with TRBD1. Losses at the gene ends were 6 bases for V and 5 bases for J; bases not matched to a gene: 18. Germline V gene data show CDR1 as LNHDA and CDR2 as SQIVND (reference sequence). This CDR3 spans 17 amino acids. The chain's CDR3 is CASRTGALRQGRTEAFF. The CDR3 DNA reads TGTGCCAGTAGAACAGGGGCCTTGAGACAGGGACGAACTGAAGCTTTCTTT.

The chain combines TRBV9 with TRBJ2-5; no firm D call. The CDR3 contains 15 residues. Trimming pared 0 bases from V and 1 base from J, leaving 10 bases between. Looked up from germline, CDR1 is SGDLS and CDR2 is YYNGEE. CDR3 loop: CASSVGQSRQETQYF. CDR3 nucleotide sequence: TGTGCCAGCAGCGTAGGGCAGAGCCGCCAAGAGACCCAGTACTTC. Drawing the rest from reference TRBV9 and TRBJ2-5, the complete variable domain is DSGVTQTPKHLITATGQRVTLRCSPRSGDLSVYWYQQSLDQGLQFLIQYYNGEERAKGNILERFSAQQFPDLHSELNLSSLELGDSALYFCASSVGQSRQETQYFGPGTRLLVL.

V is TRBV2 and J is TRBJ2-3; unclear D gene. The CDR3 spans 12 residues. Germline loops: CDR1 SNHLY, CDR2 FYNNEI. V shed 5 bases and J shed 0 bases, with 3 bases lying between them. CDR3 in amino acids: CASSSSTDTQYF. CDR3 DNA sequence: TGTGCCAGCAGTAGTAGCACAGATACGCAGTATTTT.

The chain joins TRBV30 to TRBJ1-2; TRBD1 aligns across 9 bases. There are 16 residues in the CDR3. Germline assignment: CDR1 GTSNPN and CDR2 SVGIG (reference sequence). J lost 5 bases, V lost 0 bases, and 10 bases had no gene match. The CDR3: CAWSVWTGVRGYGYTF. The CDR3 DNA follows: TGTGCCTGGAGTGTATGGACAGGGGTCCGTGGGTATGGCTACACCTTC.

The rearrangement links TRBV5-1 to TRBJ2-7, with TRBD1 identical over 8 bases. The germline CDR1 and CDR2 sequences are SGHRS and YFSETQ. The V segment lost 4 bases and the J segment 6 bases; nucleotides outside the gene matches: 9. The CDR3 runs to 14 residues. The CDR3 sequence is CASSVDRGSREQYF. As DNA, the CDR3 is TGCGCCAGCAGCGTCGACAGGGGCTCTCGCGAGCAGTACTTC. Based on the CDR3 plus reference TRBV5-1 and TRBJ2-7, the full variable domain is KAGVTQTPRYLIKTRGQQVTLSCSPISGHRSVSWYQQTPGQGLQFLFEYFSETQRNKGNFPGRFSGRQFSNSRSEMNVSTLELGDSALYLCASSVDRGSREQYFGPGTRLTVT.

This clone appeared once. The chain links TRBV5-1 to TRBJ2-3, with 10 nucleotides matching TRBD1. The V gene end was trimmed by 1 base and the J gene end by 6 bases; junction bases not matched to a gene: 5. Looked up from germline, CDR1 is SGHRS and CDR2 is YFSETQ. The CDR3 spans 15 residues. In DNA form, the CDR3 reads TGCGCCAGCAGCTTGAGGGGACAGGGGACGGATACGCAGTATTTT. This encodes CASSLRGQGTDTQYF.

Of note for this clone: The same CDR3 is also encoded by other DNA sequences in this sample. The chain is built from TRBV9 and TRBJ2-1, with D uncertain. Germline assignment: CDR1 SGDLS and CDR2 YYNGEE. Trimming shortened V by 0 bases and J by 1 base, and 8 bases separated the two germline ends. The CDR3 has 15 amino acids. The CDR3 DNA is TGTGCCAGCAGCGTAGATGGAGAGTCCTACAATGAGCAGTTCTTC. Amino acids: CASSVDGESYNEQFF.

This clone came up a few times. The rearrangement links TRBV30 to TRBJ2-2; D possibly corresponds to TRBD1 (8 bases). The CDR3 contains 15 residues. The germline V and J ends were trimmed by 1 base and 7 bases, with 16 bases remaining between them. The germline CDR1 and CDR2 sequences are GTSNPN and SVGIG (reference sequence). This CDR3 reads CAWSGRTGRGGELFF. CDR3 sequence (DNA): TGTGCCTGGAGTGGGAGGACAGGGAGGGGCGGGGAGCTGTTTTTT.

This clone was found a few times. The chain uses TRBV19 and TRBJ2-1, with D unclear. From germline, CDR1 is LNHDA and CDR2 SQIVND (reference sequence). V dropped 3 bases and J dropped 3 bases, with 6 bases sitting between them. CDR3 length: 13 amino acids. Here the CDR3 DNA reads TGTGCCAGTAGTATTATGGACTACAATGAGCAGTTCTTC. Translated, it gives CASSIMDYNEQFF.

This chain connects TRBV7-7 to TRBJ2-2; 14 nucleotides match TRBD2. V was pared by 5 bases and J by 1 base, with 6 bases of the junction left unmatched. From germline, CDR1 is SSHAT and CDR2 FNYEAQ (reference sequence). This CDR3 is 18 amino acids long. The CDR3 DNA sequence: TGTGCCAGCAGCCTCCGACTAGCGGGAGGGCGGAACACCGGGGAGCTGTTTTTT. Translated: CASSLRLAGGRNTGELFF.

The V and J genes are TRBV5-1 and TRBJ2-5; tentatively, D is TRBD1 (7 bases). This CDR3 region has 14 residues. Germline V CDR1 and CDR2: SGHRS, YFSETQ. The V end was cut by 4 bases, the J end by 2 bases, with 12 bases between. The CDR3 here is CASSAGQKQETQYF. CDR3 DNA: TGCGCCAGCAGCGCGGGACAGAAGCAAGAGACCCAGTACTTC.

The rearrangement uses TRBV28 and TRBJ1-2, with 7 bases matching TRBD1. Per the germline V gene, CDR1 is MDHEN and CDR2 is SYDVKM. V lost 4 bases to trimming and J lost 2 bases; unmatched junction nucleotides: 13. The CDR3 has 17 residues. The CDR3 reads CASSSLGPGQSNYGYTF. CDR3 sequence (DNA): TGTGCCAGCAGTTCATTGGGTCCGGGACAGTCAAACTATGGCTACACCTTC.

The chain is built from TRBV20-1 and TRBJ2-1; the D is unclear. The CDR3 consists of 11 residues. V lost 3 bases and J lost 6, with 6 bases in between. The germline V gene encodes CDR1 DFQATT and CDR2 SNEGSKA (reference sequence). The CDR3 region is CSARIVNEQFF. CDR3 in DNA: TGCAGTGCTAGGATAGTCAATGAGCAGTTCTTC.

This chain joins TRBV2 and TRBJ2-1, with TRBD1 matching over 7 bases. In germline, CDR1 is SNHLY, CDR2 FYNNEI. The V gene end was trimmed by 4 bases and the J gene end by 8 bases; junction bases not matched to a gene: 5. CDR3 length: 13 residues. The CDR3 DNA reads TGTGCCAGCAGTGTAGACAGGGCGGATGAGCAGTTCTTC. This codes for CASSVDRADEQFF.

Only a few counts were recorded for this clone. V and J are TRBV30 and TRBJ1-4, with unresolved D. CDR3 size: 13 residues. Germline-derived CDR1 and CDR2 are GTSNPN and SVGIG (reference sequence). V was trimmed by 2 bases and J by 4 bases, leaving 8 bases between them. CDR3 sequence (DNA): TGTGCCTGGAGTAAGGGTATTAATGAAAAACTGTTTTTT. Protein: CAWSKGINEKLFF.